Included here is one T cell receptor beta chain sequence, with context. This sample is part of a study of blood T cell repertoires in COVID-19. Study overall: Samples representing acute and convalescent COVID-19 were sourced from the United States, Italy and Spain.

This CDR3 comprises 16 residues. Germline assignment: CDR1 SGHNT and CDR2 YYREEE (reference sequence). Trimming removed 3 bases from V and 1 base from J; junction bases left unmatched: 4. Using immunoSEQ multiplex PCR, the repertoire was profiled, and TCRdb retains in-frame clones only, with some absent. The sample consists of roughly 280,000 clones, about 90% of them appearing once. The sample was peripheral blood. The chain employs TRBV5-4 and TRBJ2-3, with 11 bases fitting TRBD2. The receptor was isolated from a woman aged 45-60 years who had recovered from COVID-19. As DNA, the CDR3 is TGTGCCAGCAGCTCGGCACTAGCGGGGGGCACAGATACGCAGTATTTT. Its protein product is CASSSALAGGTDTQYF.